This passage covers 21 T cell receptor beta chains from one sample sequenced in a study of blood T cell repertoires in COVID-19. The assay was immunoSEQ multiplex PCR, and TCRdb's table has in-frame clones only and misses some. The data contain about 320,000 clones, roughly 90% of them singletons. The material sequenced was PBMCs or T cells enriched from blood (not recorded which). Receptors originate from a woman younger than 45 who had been exposed to COVID-19.

This chain joins TRBV6-2 or TRBV6-3 and TRBJ2-3, with 9 bases that match TRBD1. The CDR3 loop spans 15 amino acids. The V segment lost 6 bases and the J segment 4 bases; nucleotides outside the gene matches: 8. Germline V gene sequence: CDR1 MNHEY, CDR2 SVGEGT. The CDR3 reads CASSPGTGSPDTQYF. Here the CDR3 DNA reads TGTGCCAGCAGCCCCGGGACAGGGTCCCCAGATACGCAGTATTTT.

J is TRBJ1-1 and V is TRBV11-2; TRBD1 matches at 9 bases. Germline V gene lookup returns CDR1 SGHAT and CDR2 FQNNGV. The trim removed 5 bases at V and 0 bases at J, leaving 7 bases unmatched. The CDR3 totals 16 residues. DNA of the CDR3: TGTGCCAGCAGCCCGAACAGGGGGCACATGAACACTGAAGCTTTCTTT. It encodes CASSPNRGHMNTEAFF. Looking up the rest from reference TRBV11-2 and TRBJ1-1 gives the full variable domain: EAGVAQSPRYKIIEKRQSVAFWCNPISGHATLYWYQQILGQGPKLLIQFQNNGVVDDSQLPKDRFSAERLKGVDSTLKIQPAKLEDSAVYLCASSPNRGHMNTEAFFGQGTRLTVV.

As to this clone: The sample carries other DNA sequences with the same CDR3. The V gene is TRBV3-1 (or the pseudogene TRBV3-2), the J gene TRBJ1-5; D call uncertain. The germline gives CDR1 LGHDT, CDR2 YNNKEL (reference sequence). CDR3 length: 13 amino acids. V was cut by 0 bases and J by 6 bases, with 6 bases left in between. The CDR3 here is CASSQDLSQPQHF. CDR3 sequence (DNA): TGTGCCAGCAGCCAAGATCTAAGTCAGCCCCAGCATTTT.

The chain employs TRBV27 and TRBJ2-5; 8 nucleotides agree with TRBD2. This CDR3 region has 16 residues. Germline V gives CDR1 MNHEY, CDR2 SMNVEV (reference sequence). Trimming at V came to 6 bases and at J to 2 bases, leaving 11 bases not matched to a gene. CDR3 loop: CASSRGGGGIQETQYF. CDR3 coding DNA: TGTGCCAGCAGCCGCGGGGGCGGGGGGATTCAAGAGACCCAGTACTTC.

V is TRBV7-8 and J is TRBJ1-1; TRBD1 agrees at 10 bases. CDR1 and CDR2 from the germline V gene are SGHVS and FQNEAQ. This CDR3 is 15 amino acids long. The V and J ends lost 3 bases and 8 bases, in that order; junction bases with no gene match: 9. The CDR3 DNA follows: TGTGCCAGCAGCTTTTTGGCCGGACAGGGGGTCGAAGCTTTCTTT. Translated, it gives CASSFLAGQGVEAFF.

The chain has TRBV11-2 and TRBJ1-1, with D possibly being TRBD1 (5 bases). The germline V gene encodes CDR1 SGHAT and CDR2 FQNNGV. V lost 5 bases and J lost 4, with 14 bases in between. This CDR3 region has 14 residues. The CDR3 sequence is CASSPLGGGTEAFF. As DNA, the CDR3 is TGTGCCAGCAGCCCTCTGGGGGGGGGCACTGAAGCTTTCTTT.

As concerns this clone: The identical CDR3 is also encoded by other nucleotide sequences in the sample. V is TRBV19 and J is TRBJ1-2; D call uncertain. V was trimmed by 3 bases and J by 3 bases, leaving 11 bases between them. Germline assignment: CDR1 LNHDA and CDR2 SQIVND (reference sequence). CDR3 length: 14 residues. CDR3 sequence reads: CASSIGRGDYGYTF. The CDR3 DNA sequence: TGTGCCAGTAGTATCGGGAGAGGAGACTATGGCTACACCTTC.

The chain is built from TRBV23-1 and TRBJ1-5; D is ambiguous. TRBV23-1 belongs to the ORF category, with a function that is uncertain. V lost 9 bases, J lost 1 base, and 13 bases lay in between. The CDR3 has 14 residues. The chain's CDR3 is CASPPPGSNQPQHF. The CDR3 DNA reads TGCGCCAGTCCACCACCGGGGAGCAATCAGCCCCAGCATTTT.

The CDR3 spells CASSLGAMNTEAFF. CDR3 nucleotide sequence: TGCGCCAGCAGCTTGGGGGCCATGAACACTGAAGCTTTCTTT. V usage is TRBV5-1 and J usage is TRBJ1-1; D is undetermined. CDR3 length: 14 residues. V lost 0 bases to trimming and J lost 0 bases, with 6 bases between them. CDR1 is SGHRS, CDR2 YFSETQ, per germline.

This clone occurred once. The gene calls are TRBV18 and TRBJ2-5, with 8 bases aligning to TRBD1. V lost 3 bases to trimming and J lost 4 bases; unmatched junction nucleotides: 4. The germline CDR1 and CDR2 sequences are KGHSH and LQKENI. The CDR3 covers 14 residues. CDR3 DNA sequence: TGTGCCAGCTCACCGACAGGGGTGCGAGAGACCCAGTACTTC. Its protein is CASSPTGVRETQYF.

The rearrangement links TRBV4-3 to TRBJ1-2, with unresolved D. The V and J ends lost 7 bases and 3 bases respectively, with 15 bases between them. Looked up from germline, CDR1 is LGHNA and CDR2 is YSLEER. The CDR3 loop spans 14 amino acids. CDR3 amino acids: CASTSGGSHYGYTF. The DNA of the CDR3 is TGCGCCAGCACCTCGGGCGGGAGTCACTATGGCTACACCTTC.

This chain uses TRBV18 with TRBJ2-5, with D tentatively TRBD2 (6 bases). This CDR3 has 15 residues. Trimming removed 0 bases from V and 5 bases from J, with 13 bases in between. In germline, CDR1 is KGHSH, CDR2 LQKENI. The CDR3 coding sequence is TGTGCCAGCTCACCACCGAGCGCGGGGACGGAGACCCAGTACTTC. Its translation is CASSPPSAGTETQYF.

This chain joins TRBV24-1 and TRBJ1-2; maybe TRBD1 (5 bases). Germline V CDR1 and CDR2: KGHDR, SFDVKD. This CDR3 has 13 amino acids. Trimming shortened V by 4 bases and J by 3 bases, and 8 bases separated the two germline ends. The DNA for the CDR3 is TGTGCCACCAGTGACGGGGGAGACTATGGCTACACCTTC. This codes for CATSDGGDYGYTF.

This chain uses TRBV20-1 with TRBJ2-7, with D possibly matching TRBD1 (6 bases). Germline lookup yields CDR1 DFQATT and CDR2 SNEGSKA (reference sequence). CDR3 length: 13 amino acids. Trimming removed 3 bases at V and 6 bases at J, with 15 bases between. The CDR3 sequence is CSASARTGPEQYF. As DNA, the CDR3 is TGCAGTGCTAGTGCCCGAACAGGGCCCGAGCAGTACTTC.

This clone has just one count. This chain connects TRBV5-6 to TRBJ2-3; weak D call: TRBD1 (5 bases). The germline CDR1 and CDR2 sequences are SGHDT and YYEEEE. The length of the CDR3 is 13 residues. The V and J ends lost 6 bases and 5 bases respectively, with 13 bases between them. The CDR3 loop reads CASTKSGQDTQYF. The CDR3, as DNA: TGTGCCAGCACCAAATCAGGGCAAGATACGCAGTATTTT.

V is TRBV11-2 and J is TRBJ1-6, with 7 bases matching TRBD1. Looked up from germline, CDR1 is SGHAT and CDR2 is FQNNGV. V lost 5 bases, J lost 10 bases, and 8 bases stayed unmatched. This CDR3 spans 14 amino acids. In DNA, the CDR3 is TGTGCCAGCAGCCCTTTGACAGGGCGCTCACCCCTCCACTTT. This codes for CASSPLTGRSPLHF.

This sequence joins TRBV28 and TRBJ1-2; 9 bases fit TRBD1. Germline CDR1 is MDHEN and CDR2 is SYDVKM. The CDR3 loop spans 13 amino acids. V was pared by 6 bases and J by 6 bases, with 5 bases of the junction left unmatched. CDR3 DNA: TGTGCCAGCAGAGTACAGGGGGCTGATGGCTACACCTTC. Translation gives CASRVQGADGYTF.

The V and J genes are TRBV5-1 and TRBJ1-1; a weak D match, TRBD1 (5 bases). Between the trimmed V and J ends, which lost 4 bases and 3 bases, there was a span of 16 bases. The CDR3 spans 15 residues. Germline V gives CDR1 SGHRS, CDR2 YFSETQ. As DNA, the CDR3 is TGCGCCAGCAGCCCTCGGGTGGGGGGAGACACTGAAGCTTTCTTT. This translates into CASSPRVGGDTEAFF.

This chain connects TRBV19 to TRBJ1-6; tentatively, D is TRBD1 (5 bases). This CDR3 region has 15 residues. Germline assignment: CDR1 LNHDA and CDR2 SQIVND (reference sequence). V lost 5 bases and J lost 7, with 15 bases in between. Written as DNA, the CDR3 is TGTGCCAGTAGTGGGTTTCAGGGTACCAATTCACCCCTCCACTTT. It is translated as CASSGFQGTNSPLHF.

This clone showed up just once. The chain employs TRBV2 and TRBJ1-1, with a possible D match to TRBD1 (6 bases). CDR1 and CDR2 from the germline V gene are SNHLY and FYNNEI. Trimming removed 6 bases from V and 8 bases from J, with 13 bases in between. CDR3 length: 12 amino acids. As DNA, the CDR3 is TGTGCCAGCAGAAAGACAGGACTCGAAGCTTTCTTT. Amino acid sequence: CASRKTGLEAFF.

The rearrangement links TRBV6-6 to TRBJ2-2, with D possibly being TRBD2 (6 bases). Germline CDR1 and CDR2: MNHNY and SVGAGI (reference sequence). Trimming took 8 bases from V and 7 from J, leaving 14 bases between them. The CDR3 sequence is 13 residues long. The CDR3 region is CASRESVGGELFF. In DNA, the CDR3 is TGTGCCAGCCGGGAGTCTGTGGGCGGGGAGCTGTTTTTT.